A single T cell receptor (beta chain) is shown here with its context. These data are taken from a study of T-cell reconstitution after alpha-beta-depleted transplantation in children. Preparing the TCRbeta library involved the use of unique molecular identifiers. A single record per CDR3 protein comes from TCRdb applying MiXCR to the PCR reads. The table lists over 200,000 distinct CDR3 sequences, 8% to 10% of them singletons, with over 5.5% in the top ten. Germline V gene lookup returns CDR1 SGHRS and CDR2 YFSETQ. This CDR3 is built from 16 residues. Losses at the gene ends were 0 bases for V and 3 bases for J; bases not matched to a gene: 6.

V is TRBV5-1 and J is TRBJ2-5; 9 bases agree with TRBD2. The sequence was collected from a human donor who donated a stem cell graft to a child with acute lymphoblastic leukemia. The specimen was PBMCs from the stem cell graft donor, collected from the stem cell graft. The CDR3 coding sequence is TGCGCCAGCAGCTTGGAGGTTAGCGGGGGCAAAGAGACCCAGTACTTC. Translating gives CASSLEVSGGKETQYF.